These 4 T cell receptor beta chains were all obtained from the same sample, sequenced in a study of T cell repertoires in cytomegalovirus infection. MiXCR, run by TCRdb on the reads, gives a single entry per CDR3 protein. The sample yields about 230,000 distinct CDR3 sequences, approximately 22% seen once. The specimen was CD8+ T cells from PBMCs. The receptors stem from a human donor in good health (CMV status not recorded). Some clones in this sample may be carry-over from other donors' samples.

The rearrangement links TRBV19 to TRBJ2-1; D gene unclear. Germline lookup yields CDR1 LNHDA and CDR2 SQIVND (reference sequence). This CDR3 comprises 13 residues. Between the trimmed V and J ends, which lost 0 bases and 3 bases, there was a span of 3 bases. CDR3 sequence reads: CASSIDDYNEQFF. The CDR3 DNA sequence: TGTGCCAGTAGTATAGATGACTACAATGAGCAGTTCTTC.

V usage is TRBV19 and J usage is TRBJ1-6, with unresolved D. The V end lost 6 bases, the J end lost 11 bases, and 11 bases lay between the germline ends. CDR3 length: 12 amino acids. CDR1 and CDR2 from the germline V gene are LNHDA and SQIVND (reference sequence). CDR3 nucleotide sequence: TGTGCCAGTAGCCTTACGACGGCACCCCTCCACTTT. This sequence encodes CASSLTTAPLHF.

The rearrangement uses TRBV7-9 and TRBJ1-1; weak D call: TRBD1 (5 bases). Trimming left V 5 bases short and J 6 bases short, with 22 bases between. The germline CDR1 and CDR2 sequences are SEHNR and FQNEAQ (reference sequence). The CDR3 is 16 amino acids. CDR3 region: CASSIKVTPRGPEAFF. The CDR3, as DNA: TGTGCCAGCAGCATAAAGGTTACTCCCCGGGGCCCTGAAGCTTTCTTT.

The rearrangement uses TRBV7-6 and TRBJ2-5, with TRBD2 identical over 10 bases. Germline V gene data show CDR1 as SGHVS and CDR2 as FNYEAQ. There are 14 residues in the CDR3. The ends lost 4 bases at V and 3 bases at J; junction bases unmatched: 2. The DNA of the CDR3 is TGTGCCAGCAGCTATACTAGCGGGGAAGAGACCCAGTACTTC. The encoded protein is CASSYTSGEETQYF.